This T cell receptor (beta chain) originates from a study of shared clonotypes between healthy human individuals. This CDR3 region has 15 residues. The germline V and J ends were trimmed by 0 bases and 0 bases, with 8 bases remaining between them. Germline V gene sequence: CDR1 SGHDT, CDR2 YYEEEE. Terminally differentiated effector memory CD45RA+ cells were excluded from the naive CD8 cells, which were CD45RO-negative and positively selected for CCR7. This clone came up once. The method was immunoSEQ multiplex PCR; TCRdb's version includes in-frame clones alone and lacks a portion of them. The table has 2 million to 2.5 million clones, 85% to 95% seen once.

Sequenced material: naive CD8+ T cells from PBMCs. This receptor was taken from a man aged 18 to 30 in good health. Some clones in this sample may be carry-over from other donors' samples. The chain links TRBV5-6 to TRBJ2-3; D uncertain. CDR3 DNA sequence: TGTGCCAGCAGCTTGGGGGCAGTAAGCACAGATACGCAGTATTTT. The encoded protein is CASSLGAVSTDTQYF. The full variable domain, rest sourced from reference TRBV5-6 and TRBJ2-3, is DAGVTQSPTHLIKTRGQQVTLRCSPKSGHDTVSWYQQALGQGPQFIFQYYEEEERQRGNFPDRFSGHQFPNYSSELNVNALLLGDSALYLCASSLGAVSTDTQYFGPGTRLTVL.